This TCR beta chain stems from a study of blood T cell repertoires in COVID-19. Study in general: Researchers got acute and convalescent COVID-19 samples from the United States, Italy and Spain. PBMCs, B-cell-depleted T cells, or T cells provided the cDNA or gDNA that made up the material.

Germline values: CDR1 SNHLY, CDR2 FYNNEI. V lost 4 bases, J lost 7 bases, and 8 bases stayed unmatched. There are 15 residues in the CDR3. The count of this clone is one. In the authors' workflow: From reference gene primer amplification, estimates of nucleated cell counts were derived. Generated by immunoSEQ multiplex PCR, the TCRdb table keeps only in-frame clones and is missing some. D and trimming were read from the DNA, whereas the V and J calls and clone size are those reported in that table. Counted here are about 80,000 clones, approximately 80% occurring once; the ten biggest clones make up around 12%.

V and J are TRBV2 and TRBJ2-1; 9 nucleotides match TRBD2. This sequence originates from a woman in her forties with active or convalescent COVID-19. Input material: peripheral blood. The CDR3 DNA reads TGTGCCAGCAGTGTTGGGCGGGGGGGCCTTAATGAGCAGTTCTTC. Its protein is CASSVGRGGLNEQFF. The whole variable domain, remainder taken from reference TRBV2 and TRBJ2-1, is EPEVTQTPSHQVTQMGQEVILRCVPISNHLYFYWYRQILGQKVEFLVSFYNNEISEKSEIFDDQFSVERPDGSNFTLKIRSTKLEDSAMYFCASSVGRGGLNEQFFGPGTRLTVL.